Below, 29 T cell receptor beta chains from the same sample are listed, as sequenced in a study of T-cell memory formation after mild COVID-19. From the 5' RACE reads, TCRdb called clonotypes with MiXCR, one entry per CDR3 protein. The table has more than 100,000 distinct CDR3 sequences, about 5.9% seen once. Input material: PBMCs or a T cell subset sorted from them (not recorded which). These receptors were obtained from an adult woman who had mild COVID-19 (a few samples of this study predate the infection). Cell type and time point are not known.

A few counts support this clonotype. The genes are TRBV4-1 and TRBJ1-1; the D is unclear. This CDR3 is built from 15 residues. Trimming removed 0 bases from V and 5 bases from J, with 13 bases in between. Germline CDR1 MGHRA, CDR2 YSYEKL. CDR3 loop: CASSQDLKGWTEAFF. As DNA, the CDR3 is TGCGCCAGCAGCCAAGATCTCAAGGGATGGACTGAAGCTTTCTTT.

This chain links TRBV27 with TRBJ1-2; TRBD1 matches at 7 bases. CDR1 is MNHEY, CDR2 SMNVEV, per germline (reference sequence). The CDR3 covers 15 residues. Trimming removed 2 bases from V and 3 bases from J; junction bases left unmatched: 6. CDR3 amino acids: CASSLTGQNYYGYTF. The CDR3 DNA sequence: TGTGCCAGCAGTTTAACGGGACAGAACTACTATGGCTACACCTTC.

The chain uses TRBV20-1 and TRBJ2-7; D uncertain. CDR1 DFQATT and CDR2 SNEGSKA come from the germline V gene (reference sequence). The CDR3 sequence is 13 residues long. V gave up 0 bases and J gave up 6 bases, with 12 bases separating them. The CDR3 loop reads CSARDGFGFEQYF. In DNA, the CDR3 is TGCAGTGCTAGAGATGGTTTCGGCTTCGAGCAGTACTTC.

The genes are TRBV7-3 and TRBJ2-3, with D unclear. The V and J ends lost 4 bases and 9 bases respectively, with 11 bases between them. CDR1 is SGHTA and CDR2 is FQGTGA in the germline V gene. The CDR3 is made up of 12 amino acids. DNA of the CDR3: TGTGCCAGCAGCTCCCCTGATACAACGCAGTATTTT. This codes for CASSSPDTTQYF.

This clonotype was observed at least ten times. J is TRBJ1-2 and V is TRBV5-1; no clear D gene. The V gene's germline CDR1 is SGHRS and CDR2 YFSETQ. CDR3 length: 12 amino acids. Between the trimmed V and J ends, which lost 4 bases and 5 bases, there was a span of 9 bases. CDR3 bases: TGCGCCAGCAGCGCCGGAGATTATGGCTACACCTTC. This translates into CASSAGDYGYTF.

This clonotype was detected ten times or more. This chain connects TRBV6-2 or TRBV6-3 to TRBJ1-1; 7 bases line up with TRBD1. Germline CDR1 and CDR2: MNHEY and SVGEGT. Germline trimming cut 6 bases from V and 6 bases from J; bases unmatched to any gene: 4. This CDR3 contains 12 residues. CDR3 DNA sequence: TGTGCCAGCAGAGCCGGGACAGCTGAAGCTTTCTTT. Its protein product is CASRAGTAEAFF.

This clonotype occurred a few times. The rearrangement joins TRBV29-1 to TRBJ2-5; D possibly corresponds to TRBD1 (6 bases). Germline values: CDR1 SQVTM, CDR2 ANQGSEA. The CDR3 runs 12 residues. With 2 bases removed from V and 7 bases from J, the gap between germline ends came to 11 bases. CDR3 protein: CSVEKGVLTQYF. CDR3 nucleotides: TGCAGCGTTGAAAAGGGGGTTTTGACCCAGTACTTC.

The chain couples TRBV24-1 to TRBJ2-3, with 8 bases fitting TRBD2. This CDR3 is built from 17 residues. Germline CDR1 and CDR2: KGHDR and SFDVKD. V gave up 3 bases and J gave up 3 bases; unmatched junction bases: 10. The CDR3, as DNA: TGTGCCACCAGTGATCTTTCGGCGGGACTAGTAACAGATACGCAGTATTTT. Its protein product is CATSDLSAGLVTDTQYF.

CDR3: CASSYGGTVNSPLHF. CDR3 DNA sequence: TGTGCCAGCAGTTACGGCGGGACAGTTAATTCACCCCTCCACTTT. The chain joins TRBV6-5 to TRBJ1-6; TRBD1 matches at 7 bases. The CDR3 contains 15 residues. Germline loops: CDR1 MNHEY, CDR2 SVGAGI. The J segment lost 6 bases and the V segment lost 2 bases, leaving 4 bases of the junction unmatched.

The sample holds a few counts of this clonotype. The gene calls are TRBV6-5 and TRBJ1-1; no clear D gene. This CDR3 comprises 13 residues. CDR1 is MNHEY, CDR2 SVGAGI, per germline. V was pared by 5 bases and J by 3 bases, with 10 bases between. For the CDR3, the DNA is TGTGCCAGCAGTCCCTTCCGGGACACTGAAGCTTTCTTT. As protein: CASSPFRDTEAFF.

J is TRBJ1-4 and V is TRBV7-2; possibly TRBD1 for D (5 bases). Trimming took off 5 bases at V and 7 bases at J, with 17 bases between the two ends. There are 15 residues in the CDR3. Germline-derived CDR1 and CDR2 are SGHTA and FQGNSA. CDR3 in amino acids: CASSHGPAQGEKLFF. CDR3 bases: TGTGCCAGCAGCCATGGACCGGCCCAGGGTGAAAAACTGTTTTTT. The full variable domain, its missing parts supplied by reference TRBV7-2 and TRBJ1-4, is GAGVSQSPSNKVTEKGKDVELRCDPISGHTALYWYRQSLGQGLEFLIYFQGNSAPDKSGLPSDRFSAERTGGSVSTLTIQRTQQEDSAVYLCASSHGPAQGEKLFFGSGTQLSVL.

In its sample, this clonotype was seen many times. CDR3 DNA sequence: TGTGCCAGCAGTTCCGACGGGACTCAGCCCCAGCATTTT. The encoded protein is CASSSDGTQPQHF. The V call is TRBV12-3 or TRBV12-4, the J call TRBJ1-5, with D perhaps matching TRBD1 (5 bases). CDR3 length equals 13 residues. V gave up 4 bases and J gave up 6 bases, with 10 bases separating them.

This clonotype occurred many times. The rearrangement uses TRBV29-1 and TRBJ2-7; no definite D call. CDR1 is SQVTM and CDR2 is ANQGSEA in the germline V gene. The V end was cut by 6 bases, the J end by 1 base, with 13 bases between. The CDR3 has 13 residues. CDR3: CSVAGRVSYEQYF. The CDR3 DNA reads TGCAGCGTAGCTGGACGGGTGTCCTACGAGCAGTACTTC.

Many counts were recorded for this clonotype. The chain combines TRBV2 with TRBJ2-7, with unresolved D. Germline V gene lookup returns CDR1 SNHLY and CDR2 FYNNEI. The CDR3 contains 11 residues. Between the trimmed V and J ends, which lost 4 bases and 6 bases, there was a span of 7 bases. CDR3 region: CASSVRSEQYF. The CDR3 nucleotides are TGTGCCAGCAGTGTAAGAAGCGAGCAGTACTTC.

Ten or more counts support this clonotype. DNA for the CDR3: TGCGCCAGCAGCTTGGGAGCGAGGACTCCCCGCTACGAGCAGTACTTC. Protein product: CASSLGARTPRYEQYF. This chain joins TRBV5-1 and TRBJ2-7; D might be TRBD2 (5 bases). V lost 0 bases to trimming and J lost 3 bases, with 16 bases between them. The CDR3 totals 16 residues. CDR1 SGHRS and CDR2 YFSETQ come from the germline V gene.

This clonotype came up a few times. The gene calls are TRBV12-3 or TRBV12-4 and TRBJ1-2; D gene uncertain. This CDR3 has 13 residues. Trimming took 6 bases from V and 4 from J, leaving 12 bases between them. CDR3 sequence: CASRSTDSYGYTF. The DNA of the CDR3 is TGTGCCAGCAGATCGACCGATTCCTATGGCTACACCTTC.

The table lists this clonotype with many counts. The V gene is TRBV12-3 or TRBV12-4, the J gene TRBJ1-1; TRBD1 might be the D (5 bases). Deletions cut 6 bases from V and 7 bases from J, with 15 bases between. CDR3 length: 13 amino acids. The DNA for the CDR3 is TGTGCCAGCAGGCCGGGACCGTTTCATGAAGCTTTCTTT. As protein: CASRPGPFHEAFF.

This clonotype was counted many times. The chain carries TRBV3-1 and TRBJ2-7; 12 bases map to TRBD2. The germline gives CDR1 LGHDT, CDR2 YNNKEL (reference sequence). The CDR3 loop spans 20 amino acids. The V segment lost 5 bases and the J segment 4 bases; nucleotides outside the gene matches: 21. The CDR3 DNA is TGTGCCAGCAGCACACGATTTCCGGGACTAGCGGGTGTATACGGGTACGAGCAGTACTTC. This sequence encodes CASSTRFPGLAGVYGYEQYF.

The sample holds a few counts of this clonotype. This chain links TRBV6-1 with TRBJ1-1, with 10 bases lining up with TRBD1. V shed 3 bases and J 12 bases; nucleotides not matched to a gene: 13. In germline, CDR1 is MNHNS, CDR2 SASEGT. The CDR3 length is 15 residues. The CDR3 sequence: CASSEAGTGVRMSFF. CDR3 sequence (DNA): TGTGCCAGCAGTGAGGCCGGGACAGGGGTTAGAATGTCTTTCTTT.

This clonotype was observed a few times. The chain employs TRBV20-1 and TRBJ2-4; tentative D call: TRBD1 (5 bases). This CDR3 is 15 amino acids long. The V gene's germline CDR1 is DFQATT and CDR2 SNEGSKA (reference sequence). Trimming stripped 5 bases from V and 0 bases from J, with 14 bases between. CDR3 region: CSAPGQPIAKNIQYF. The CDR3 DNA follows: TGCAGTGCTCCCGGACAACCGATAGCCAAAAACATTCAGTACTTC.

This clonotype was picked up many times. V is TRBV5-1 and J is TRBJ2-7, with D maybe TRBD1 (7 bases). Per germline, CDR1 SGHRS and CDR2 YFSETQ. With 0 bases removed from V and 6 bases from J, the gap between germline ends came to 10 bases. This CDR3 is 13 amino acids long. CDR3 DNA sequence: TGCGCCAGCAGCTTGGGACAGGGAGGCGAGCAGTACTTC. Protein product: CASSLGQGGEQYF.

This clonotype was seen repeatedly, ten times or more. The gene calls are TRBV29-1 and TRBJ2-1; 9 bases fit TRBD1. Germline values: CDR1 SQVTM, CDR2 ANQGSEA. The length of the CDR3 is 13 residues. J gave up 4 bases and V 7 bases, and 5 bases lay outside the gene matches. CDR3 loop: CSASGQGYNEQFF. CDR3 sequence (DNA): TGCAGCGCTTCAGGACAGGGGTACAATGAGCAGTTCTTC.

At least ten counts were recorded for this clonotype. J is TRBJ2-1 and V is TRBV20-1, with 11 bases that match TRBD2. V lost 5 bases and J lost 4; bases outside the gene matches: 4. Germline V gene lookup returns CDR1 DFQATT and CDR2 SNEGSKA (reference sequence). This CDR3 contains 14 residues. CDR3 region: CSAGLAGGYNEQFF. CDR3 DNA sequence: TGCAGTGCTGGCCTAGCGGGAGGTTACAATGAGCAGTTCTTC.

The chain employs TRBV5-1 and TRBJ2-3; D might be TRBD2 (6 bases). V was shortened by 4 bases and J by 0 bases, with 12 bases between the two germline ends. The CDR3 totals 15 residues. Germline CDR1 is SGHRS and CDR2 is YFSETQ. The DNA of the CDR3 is TGCGCCAGCAGCCCCGCCGGGACTAGCACAGATACGCAGTATTTT. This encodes CASSPAGTSTDTQYF.

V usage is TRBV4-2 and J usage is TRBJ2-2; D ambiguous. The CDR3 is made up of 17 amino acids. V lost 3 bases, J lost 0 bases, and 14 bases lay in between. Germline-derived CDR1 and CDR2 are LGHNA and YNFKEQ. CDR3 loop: CASSHKRIGSNTGELFF. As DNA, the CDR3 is TGTGCCAGCAGCCATAAGAGGATCGGGTCGAACACCGGGGAGCTGTTTTTT.

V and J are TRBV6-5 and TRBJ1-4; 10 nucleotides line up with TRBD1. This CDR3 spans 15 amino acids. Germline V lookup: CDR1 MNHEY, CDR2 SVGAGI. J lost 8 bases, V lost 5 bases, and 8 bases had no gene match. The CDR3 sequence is CASSTTGTGVEKLFF. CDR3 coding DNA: TGTGCCAGCAGTACCACCGGGACAGGGGTAGAAAAACTGTTTTTT.

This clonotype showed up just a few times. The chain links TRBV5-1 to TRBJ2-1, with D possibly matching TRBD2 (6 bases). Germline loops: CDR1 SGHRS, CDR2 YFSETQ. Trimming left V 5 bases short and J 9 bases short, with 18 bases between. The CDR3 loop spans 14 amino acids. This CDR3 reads CASSGGLLLGEQFF. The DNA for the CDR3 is TGCGCCAGCAGTGGGGGGTTACTGTTAGGTGAGCAGTTCTTC.

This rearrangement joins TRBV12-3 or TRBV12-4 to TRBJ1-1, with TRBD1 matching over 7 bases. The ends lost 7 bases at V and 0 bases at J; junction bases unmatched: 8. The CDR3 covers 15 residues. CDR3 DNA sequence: TGTGCCAGCAAAGGGAGACAGGGCTTGAACACTGAAGCTTTCTTT. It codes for CASKGRQGLNTEAFF.

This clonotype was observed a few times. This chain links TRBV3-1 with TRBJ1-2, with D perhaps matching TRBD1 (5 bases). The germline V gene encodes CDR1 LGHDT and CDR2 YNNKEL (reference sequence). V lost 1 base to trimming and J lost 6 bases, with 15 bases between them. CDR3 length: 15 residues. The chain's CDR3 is CASSQAGGSWDGYTF. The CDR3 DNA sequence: TGTGCCAGCAGCCAAGCGGGGGGTAGTTGGGATGGCTACACCTTC.